This is a list of T cell receptor beta chains from one sample in a study of blood T cell repertoires in COVID-19. Some clones are missing from TCRdb's copy, which holds only in-frame ones; the method was immunoSEQ multiplex PCR. The table shows fewer than 300,000 clones, with roughly nine tenths occurring only once. Sequenced input: peripheral blood. The receptors derive from a woman in her thirties with COVID-19, enrolled during active disease. CDR3s include the opening cysteine and the closing phenylalanine or tryptophan. D genes are given only for firm matches. Some rows have no size entry. The others give once, few or many, or a class for an expanded clone.

>TRBJ1-5|.|.|TRBV7-9
TGTGCCAGCAGCTCCGGACATGGTGATCAGTCCCAGCATTTT
CASSSGHGDQSQHF
>TRBJ2-2|.|TRBD1|TRBV7-8
TGTGCCAGCAGCTTGAGACAGGGGGGGACCGGGGAGCTGTTTTTT
CASSLRQGGTGELFF
>TRBJ1-1|.|.|TRBV6-5
TGTGCCAGCAGTTCCCCACAGATGAACACTGAAGCTTTCTTT
CASSSPQMNTEAFF
>TRBJ2-3|.|TRBD2|TRBV19
TGTGCCAGTAGTTGGAGTGGCGGGAGGGGCGCAGATACGCAGTATTTT
CASSWSGGRGADTQYF
>TRBJ1-1|.|TRBD1|TRBV5-4
TGTGCCAGCAGTTCCGGGACAGGGGTAATGAACACTGAAGCTTTCTTT
CASSSGTGVMNTEAFF
>TRBJ2-7|.|.|TRBV28
TGTGCCAGCAAGGGGTCGAACAGGGTAGACGAGCAGTACTTC
CASKGSNRVDEQYF
>TRBJ1-1|.|.|TRBV5-8
TGTGCCAGCAGCCACAGGTTAAGTGGTCTCGCTGAAGCTTTCTTT
CASSHRLSGLAEAFF
>TRBJ2-3|.|TRBD2|TRBV7-3
TGTGCCAGCAGCCCCCAAGCGGGGATCACAGATACGCAGTATTTT
CASSPQAGITDTQYF
>TRBJ1-4|.|.|TRBV28
TGTGCCAGCAGTCCGGGGGGGGATAATGAAAAACTGTTTTTT
CASSPGGDNEKLFF
>TRBJ2-1|.|TRBD1|TRBV5-1
TGCGCCAGCAGCTTGGAACTACAGGGGCCAAATGAGCAGTTCTTC
CASSLELQGPNEQFF
>TRBJ1-2|.|.|TRBV30
TGTGCCTGGAGTGGTAGGAGTGGCTACACCTTC
CAWSGRSGYTF
>TRBJ1-2|.|TRBD1|TRBV18
TGTGCCAGCTCACCTGGACAGGGATCCCTCGGGGGCTACACCTTC
CASSPGQGSLGGYTF
>TRBJ2-1|.|TRBD2|TRBV5-6
TGTGCCAGCAGCTGGAGTCTAGCGGGAGGGCCCTCGCACAATGAGCAGTTCTTC
CASSWSLAGGPSHNEQFF
>TRBJ2-3|.|TRBD2|TRBV13
TGTGCCAGCAGCTCCACTAGCGGGTCTAGCACAGATACGCAGTATTTT
CASSSTSGSSTDTQYF
>TRBJ1-3|.|TRBD1|TRBV14
TGTGCCAGCAGCTTTGGACAGGGGGCAGGAAACACCATATATTTT
CASSFGQGAGNTIYF
>TRBJ2-7|once|.|TRBV3-1/TRBV3-2
TGTGCCAGCAGCCCCACAGAGCTCTCCTACGAGCAGTACTTC
CASSPTELSYEQYF
>TRBJ1-6|few|.|TRBV7-2
TGTGCCAGCAGCTTGACATTCTCACCCCTCCACTTT
CASSLTFSPLHF
>TRBJ1-1|once|TRBD1|TRBV5-1
TGCGCCAGCAGCTTTCACGGGACAGAGGCTGAAGCTTTCTTT
CASSFHGTEAEAFF
>TRBJ1-2|.|TRBD1|TRBV28
TGTGCCAGCAGTTCGGGGACAGGGGCTGGCTACACCTTC
CASSSGTGAGYTF
>TRBJ2-7|.|.|TRBV11-2
TGTGCCAGCAGCTGGGGGACCGGACAGTCCTACGAGCAGTACTTC
CASSWGTGQSYEQYF
>TRBJ2-1|.|.|TRBV2
TGTGCCAGCTGGAGGCTGAGGGACTATGAGCAGTTCTTC
CASWRLRDYEQFF
>TRBJ1-6|.|.|TRBV5-8
TGTGCCAGCAGCTCGATTCCCGAAGGGGCTGCACCCCTCCACTTT
CASSSIPEGAAPLHF
>TRBJ1-2|once|.|TRBV5-6
TGTGCCAGCAGCCTTAGGGGTTATGGCTACACCTTC
CASSLRGYGYTF
>TRBJ2-2|.|.|TRBV2
TGTGCCAGCAGTGCGAGGGTTGCGAACACCGGGGAGCTGTTTTTT
CASSARVANTGELFF
>TRBJ2-1|.|TRBD2|TRBV2
TGTGCCAGCAGTTCTAGCGGGAGGGCCTACAATGAGCAGTTCTTC
CASSSSGRAYNEQFF
>TRBJ1-1|.|TRBD1|TRBV27
TGTGCCAGTCACAGACAGGGGGCGCACACTGAAGCTTTCTTT
CASHRQGAHTEAFF
>TRBJ1-3|.|.|TRBV5-1
TGCGCCAGCAGCCCCATGGCCAGCGGGTATTCTGGAAACACCATATATTTT
CASSPMASGYSGNTIYF
>TRBJ2-7|.|.|TRBV7-9
TGTGCCAGCAGCTCGCCGAATCAGGACACAAACTACGAGCAGTACTTC
CASSSPNQDTNYEQYF
>TRBJ2-1|.|TRBD2|TRBV9
TGTGCCAGCAGCGACCCGACTAGCGGTGGCAATGAGCAGTTCTTC
CASSDPTSGGNEQFF
>TRBJ2-2|once|.|TRBV7-3
TGTGCCAGCAGCTCACCCGGCGGTACCGGGGAGCTGTTTTTT
CASSSPGGTGELFF
>TRBJ1-1|.|.|TRBV29-1
TGCAGCTCCAAGGAGGGCTCGGGGAACACTGAAGCTTTCTTT
CSSKEGSGNTEAFF
>TRBJ2-2|.|TRBD2|TRBV7-3
TGTGCCAGCAGCTTAACTTCTCGGGCGGGAGGGGCCGGGGAGCTGTTTTTT
CASSLTSRAGGAGELFF
>TRBJ2-7|once|.|TRBV3-1/TRBV3-2
TGTGCCAGCAGCCAAGAGGCTGGAGGGATCGAGCAGTACTTC
CASSQEAGGIEQYF
>TRBJ2-2|.|.|TRBV7-2
TGTGCCAGCAGCTTAGGAGGTGTGGTAGCCGGGGAGCTGTTTTTT
CASSLGGVVAGELFF
>TRBJ2-4|.|.|TRBV19
TGTGCCAGTAGTATAGAAGGAGGTGGGCGGAAAGTAGCCAAAAACATTCAGTACTTC
CASSIEGGGRKVAKNIQYF
>TRBJ2-7|.|TRBD1|TRBV18
TGTGCCAGCTCATCGGGACAGGAGGTCTACGAGCAGTACTTC
CASSSGQEVYEQYF
>TRBJ1-5|.|TRBD1|TRBV2
TGTGCCAGCAGCCCGGGACAGGACTATAATCAGCCCCAGCATTTT
CASSPGQDYNQPQHF
>TRBJ2-2|.|.|TRBV9
TGTGCCAGCAGCGTAGATCTCAGGGGCTCCGGGGAGCTGTTTTTT
CASSVDLRGSGELFF
>TRBJ2-6|few|TRBD1|TRBV27
TGTGCCAGCAGTAGCACAGGGGGGTATCGCTCTGGGGCCAACGTCCTGACTTTC
CASSSTGGYRSGANVLTF
>TRBJ1-3|.|.|TRBV9
TGTGCCAGCAGCGTATCCCCAGGCGCCGCTGGAAACACCATATATTTT
CASSVSPGAAGNTIYF
>TRBJ1-1|.|TRBD1|TRBV28
TGTGCCAGTCTCAGGACAGGGAAGAACACTGAAGCTTTCTTT
CASLRTGKNTEAFF
>TRBJ2-1|.|.|TRBV19
TGTGCCAGTAGTATACGGTTTTCCTACAATGAGCAGTTCTTC
CASSIRFSYNEQFF
>TRBJ1-2|.|.|TRBV19
TGTGCCAGTGTCCCTCGTGAGGGTGGCTATGGCTACACCTTC
CASVPREGGYGYTF
>TRBJ2-1|.|TRBD1|TRBV19
TGTGCCAGTAGTATAGGCTTAGAGGGGGCGACGGTCCATGAGCAGTTCTTC
CASSIGLEGATVHEQFF
>TRBJ1-2|.|TRBD1|TRBV7-9
TGTGCCAGCAGCCCTGACAGGGTTGGGGCTAACTATGGCTACACCTTC
CASSPDRVGANYGYTF
>TRBJ2-1|.|TRBD2|TRBV5-6
TGTGCCAGCAGCTTGGCTAGCGGCTACAATGAGCAGTTCTTC
CASSLASGYNEQFF
>TRBJ2-3|.|TRBD1|TRBV6-6
TGTGCCAGCAGTTACGGGACAGGCACAGATACGCAGTATTTT
CASSYGTGTDTQYF
>TRBJ1-5|.|.|TRBV5-4
TGTGCCAGCAGCTTGGACATCAATCAGCCCCAGCATTTT
CASSLDINQPQHF
>TRBJ2-5|.|TRBD2|TRBV6-1
TGTGCCAGCAGTGAAGCTAGCGGGATAATTGTGACCCAGTACTTC
CASSEASGIIVTQYF
>TRBJ2-1|.|TRBD1|TRBV5-4
TGTGCCAGCAGCTTGGTAAGACAGGGGGGATATGAGCAGTTCTTC
CASSLVRQGGYEQFF
>TRBJ2-7|.|TRBD2|TRBV5-4
TGTGCCAGCACCACCAGGCGGGGGGGTTCCGGCGAGCAGTACTTC
CASTTRRGGSGEQYF
>TRBJ2-7|.|.|TRBV27
TGTGCCAGCAGTTTATCTGTTCAGTTTCCCTACGAGCAGTACTTC
CASSLSVQFPYEQYF
>TRBJ1-5|.|.|TRBV9
TGTGCCAGCAGCGTAGGCGGGGATAGCAATCAGCCCCAGCATTTT
CASSVGGDSNQPQHF
>TRBJ2-4|.|TRBD2|TRBV9
TGTGCCAGCAGCCCTGGACTAGCGGGAGGAATCGAAAACATTCAGTACTTC
CASSPGLAGGIENIQYF
>TRBJ1-1|few|.|TRBV6-4
TGTGCCAGCAGTGTTTCAGAGAACACTGAAGCTTTCTTT
CASSVSENTEAFF
>TRBJ1-2|.|.|TRBV6-4
TGTGCCAGCAGTGACTCTTCGACAGGCCCATATGGCTACACCTTC
CASSDSSTGPYGYTF
>TRBJ2-1|.|TRBD2|TRBV5-5
TGTGCCAGCAGGGGACTAGCGGGAGGGCAGGATGAGCAGTTCTTC
CASRGLAGGQDEQFF
>TRBJ1-5|once|.|TRBV24-1
TGTGCCACCAGTGGTCATAGCAATCAGCCCCAGCATTTT
CATSGHSNQPQHF
>TRBJ1-5|.|TRBD1|TRBV6-2/TRBV6-3
TGTGCCAGCAGTTTGGACAGGGCTTATCAGCCCCAGCATTTT
CASSLDRAYQPQHF
>TRBJ2-1|few|.|TRBV29-1
TGCAGCGTTGAAGAAGGGGGTAGGAACGCGCGGTTCTTC
CSVEEGGRNARFF